The source of this TCR beta chain is a study of T-cell reconstitution after alpha-beta-depleted transplantation in children. Preparation of the TCRbeta library involved a method that used unique molecular identifiers. MiXCR, applied by TCRdb to the PCR reads, yields one record per CDR3 protein. The profile shows tens of thousands of distinct CDR3 sequences, roughly 4.4% of them singletons. This CDR3 is built from 14 residues. Per germline, CDR1 ENHRY and CDR2 SYGVKD. The V gene end was trimmed by 3 bases and the J gene end by 0 bases; junction bases not matched to a gene: 2. This clonotype came up many times.

The sequencing here drew on PBMCs, mostly from graft donor cells, taken 180 days after TCRalphabeta/CD19-depleted stem cell transplant. The origin of this receptor is a boy in the first two years of life who had a stem cell transplant for acute myeloid leukemia, so the T cells may come from the graft donor. The gene calls are TRBV10-3 and TRBJ2-7, with 7 positions matching TRBD2. DNA of the CDR3: TGTGCCATCAGTGATGGGACTACCTCCTACGAGCAGTACTTC. Translated, it gives CAISDGTTSYEQYF.